Below, one T cell receptor (beta chain) is given with its context. The data originate from a study of blood T cell repertoires in COVID-19. Study-wide background: Acute-phase and convalescent COVID-19 samples originated in the United States, Italy and Spain. Nucleic acid was either cDNA or gDNA, and it came from T cells, B-cell-depleted T cells, or PBMCs.

This CDR3 has 15 residues. The V and J ends lost 1 base and 6 bases respectively, with 14 bases between them. CDR1 and CDR2 from the germline V gene are SGHDT and YYEEEE. In the original workflow: Amplification of reference gene primers provided the estimated nucleated cell counts. Profiled with immunoSEQ multiplex PCR; TCRdb holds only in-frame clones, not every one. For V, J and clone size, that table is used; D and trimming come from the DNA. The sample includes roughly 80,000 clones, approximately 78% of them seen just once. This chain joins TRBV5-6 and TRBJ1-5, with D maybe TRBD1 (5 bases). The receptor's source is a human donor in a cohort sampled during active COVID-19. Sequencing was performed on peripheral blood. The CDR3 sequence is CASSLRAGPSQPQHF. CDR3 DNA sequence: TGTGCCAGCAGCTTGAGGGCAGGGCCAAGTCAGCCCCAGCATTTT.